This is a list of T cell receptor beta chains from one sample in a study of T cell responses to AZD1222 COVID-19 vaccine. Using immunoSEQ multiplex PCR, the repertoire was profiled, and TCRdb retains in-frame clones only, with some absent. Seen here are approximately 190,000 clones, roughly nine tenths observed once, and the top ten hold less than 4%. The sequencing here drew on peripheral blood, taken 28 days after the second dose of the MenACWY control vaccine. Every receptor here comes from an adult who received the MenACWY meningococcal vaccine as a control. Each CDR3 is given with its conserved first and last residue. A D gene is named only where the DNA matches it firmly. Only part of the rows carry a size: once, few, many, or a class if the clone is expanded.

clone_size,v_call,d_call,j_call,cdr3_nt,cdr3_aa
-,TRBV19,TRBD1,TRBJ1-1,TGTGCCAGTGGGCGGGACAGGGTTTACACTGAAGCTTTCTTT,CASGRDRVYTEAFF
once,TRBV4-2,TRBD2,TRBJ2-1,TGTGCCAGCAGCCAAACTAGAACTAGCGGGACGTACAATGAGCAGTTCTTC,CASSQTRTSGTYNEQFF
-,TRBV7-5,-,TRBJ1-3,TGTGCCTCGAACCAGGCAGGGGGCACTGGAAACACCATATATTTT,CASNQAGGTGNTIYF
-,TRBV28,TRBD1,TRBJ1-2,TGTGCCAGCAGAGACAGGGTCGGCTACACCTTC,CASRDRVGYTF
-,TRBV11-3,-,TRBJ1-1,TGTGCCAGCAGCCCCTGGGACACACGGAACACTGAAGCTTTCTTT,CASSPWDTRNTEAFF
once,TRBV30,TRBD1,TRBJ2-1,TGTGCCTGGAGTGCCCGGGACAGGGCCACCAATGAGCAGTTCTTC,CAWSARDRATNEQFF
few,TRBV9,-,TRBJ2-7,TGTGCCAGCAGCGTAGATAGTTCGTCCTACGAGCAGTACTTC,CASSVDSSSYEQYF
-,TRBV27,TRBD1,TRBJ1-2,TGTGCCAGCAGCCAAGACAGGGGCTCCCCCTTCGGGGGCTACACCTTC,CASSQDRGSPFGGYTF
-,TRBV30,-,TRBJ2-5,TGTGCCTGGACGCCCTCTGAGGAAGGGACCCAGTACTTC,CAWTPSEEGTQYF
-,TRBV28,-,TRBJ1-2,TGTGCCAGCAGTTTTTATGCGGTCGATGGCTACACCTTC,CASSFYAVDGYTF
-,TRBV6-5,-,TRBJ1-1,TGTGCCAGCAGTCAACGGGGAGAAGCTTTCTTT,CASSQRGEAFF
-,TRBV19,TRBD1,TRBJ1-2,TGTGCCAGTACCGGACAGGGGAACTATGGCTACACCTTC,CASTGQGNYGYTF
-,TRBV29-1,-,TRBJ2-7,TGCAGCGTTGTGGCAGGGCCCGTCTTCAACGAGCAGTACTTC,CSVVAGPVFNEQYF
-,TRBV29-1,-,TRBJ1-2,TGCAGCGTGAAGAACAGGGACTTCTATGGCTACACCTTC,CSVKNRDFYGYTF
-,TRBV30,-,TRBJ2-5,TGTGCCTGGGGACGGGTCCAGGTGACCCAGTACTTC,CAWGRVQVTQYF
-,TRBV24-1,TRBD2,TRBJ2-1,TGTGCCACCGTAGGGAGGGTAAACAATGAGCAGTTCTTC,CATVGRVNNEQFF
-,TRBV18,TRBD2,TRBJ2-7,TGTGCCAGCTCACCACAGGGACTAGCGCGCGAGCAGTACTTC,CASSPQGLAREQYF
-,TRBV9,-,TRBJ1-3,TGTGCCAGCAGCGTAGGGCACCCGGACACCATATATTTT,CASSVGHPDTIYF
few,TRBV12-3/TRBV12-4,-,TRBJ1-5,TGTGCCAGCAGCTTTACGGGCAATCAGCCCCAGCATTTT,CASSFTGNQPQHF
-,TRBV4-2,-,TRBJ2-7,TGTGCCAGCAGCCAAGAAGCAGTGGGGGCCGAGCAGTACTTC,CASSQEAVGAEQYF
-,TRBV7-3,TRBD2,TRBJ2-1,TGTGCCAGCAGCCCACAGGGACTAGCGGGAGGGTGGGAGCAGTTCTTC,CASSPQGLAGGWEQFF
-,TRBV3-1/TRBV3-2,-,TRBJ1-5,TGTGCCAGCAGCCAAGGGGACCCGAATCAGCCCCAGCATTTT,CASSQGDPNQPQHF
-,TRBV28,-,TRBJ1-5,TGTGCCAGCAGTCCCCGGGGGGACACTCAGCCCCAGCATTTT,CASSPRGDTQPQHF
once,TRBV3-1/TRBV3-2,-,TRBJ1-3,TGTGCCAGCAGCCAAGGGATAATTGGAAACACCATATATTTT,CASSQGIIGNTIYF
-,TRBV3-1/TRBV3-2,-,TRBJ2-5,TGTGCCAGCAGCCATCTTCCGGGACGGCAAGAGACCCAGTACTTC,CASSHLPGRQETQYF
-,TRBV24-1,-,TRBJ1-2,TGTGCCACCAGTTCGTCGGGCGGGGGCTATGGCTACACCTTC,CATSSSGGGYGYTF
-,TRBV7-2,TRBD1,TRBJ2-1,TGTGCCAGCAGCACTCAGGGGGCAGGCAATGAGCAGTTCTTC,CASSTQGAGNEQFF
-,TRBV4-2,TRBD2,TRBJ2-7,TGTGCCAGCAGCCAAGATATCAGCGGGAGTTACGAGCAGTACTTC,CASSQDISGSYEQYF
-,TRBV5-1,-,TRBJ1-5,TGCGCCAGCAGCTTGGAGGGGGGGAATCAGCCCCAGCATTTT,CASSLEGGNQPQHF
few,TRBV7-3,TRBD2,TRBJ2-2,TGTGCCAGCAGCTTAGCGGGACTAGCGGACGGGGAGCTGTTTTTT,CASSLAGLADGELFF
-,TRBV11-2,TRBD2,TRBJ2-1,TGTGCCAGCAGCTTGGGACTAGGCGGGAGCTCCTACAATGAGCAGTTCTTC,CASSLGLGGSSYNEQFF